This TCR beta chain was documented in a study of T cell changes during pregnancy in multiple sclerosis (dated by TCRdb to about 2019). The study in broad terms: Changes in the T cell repertoire over the course of pregnancy were examined in this study in women with multiple sclerosis.

A remark on this clone: Which antigen it targets is not known. The record has no base qualities; no much larger clone is one base away.

Inclusive of the bounding cysteine and phenylalanine, the CDR3 is 14 residues long. The kept DNA is CDR3 alone, 42 bases in frame from the first base. As encoded in the germline V gene, CDR1 is SNHLY while CDR2 is FYNNEI. V is cut by 6 bases and J by 2 bases, and the space between the germline ends is 11 bases. Library method: the immunoSEQ multiplex PCR assay. In TCRdb, the immuneACCESS table is reduced to in-frame sequences with V and J assigned. These tables do not hold every clone; where another copy was compared, an unresolved V gene accounts for under half, and the others remain unexplained. This sample lists around 88,000 clones; approximately 90% were detected once. The ten largest clones capture approximately 2.5% of the sample.

The chain is made from TRBV2 and TRBJ2-1; TRBD2 might be the D gene, on 5 matching bases. This TCR came from a female donor with multiple sclerosis, enrolled in a pregnancy study. The sample here was peripheral blood, taken in the first trimester of pregnancy. The DNA sequence is TGTGCCAGCAGGCTGGGAGTAGCCTACAATGAGCAGTTCTTC. This codes for CASRLGVAYNEQFF.